The TCR beta chain under discussion was sequenced for a study of blood T cell repertoires in COVID-19. The CDR3 runs 16 residues. The germline V gene encodes CDR1 LGHDT and CDR2 YNNKEL (reference sequence). V dropped 3 bases and J dropped 1; count of bases not matched to a gene: 0. Libraries were prepared by immunoSEQ multiplex PCR; TCRdb keeps only in-frame clonotypes and omits some of them. The sample carries about 63,000 clones, roughly 74% recorded once. The sequence derives from a woman over 75 with acute or convalescent COVID-19. V gene TRBV3-1 (or the pseudogene TRBV3-2) combines with J gene TRBJ2-2; 12 nucleotides line up with TRBD2. The source material was peripheral blood. CDR3 sequence: CASSQTSGRNTGELFF. In DNA form, the CDR3 reads TGTGCCAGCAGCCAGACTAGCGGGAGGAACACCGGGGAGCTGTTTTTT.